Following are 17 T cell receptor beta chains from one sample sequenced in a study of cytomegalovirus exposure and HLA in healthy donors. The primer mix had 60 Vbeta and 13 Jbeta primers. Assay: immunoSEQ multiplex PCR; the TCRdb copy retains only in-frame clones and omits some. The sample contains some 130,000 clones, 80% of which appear only once. The sample consisted of PBMCs. All receptors derive from a man younger than 40 in good health.

This clone has just a few counts. The genes are TRBV7-8 and TRBJ2-5; D not resolved. The J call is uncertain, as TRBJ2-7 better fits the DNA end. The CDR3 loop spans 13 amino acids. Germline V gene lookup returns CDR1 SGHVS and CDR2 FQNEAQ. Written as DNA, the CDR3 is TGTGCCAGCAGCCGTCAAAGGGACTACGAGCAGTACTTC. Its protein product is CASSRQRDYEQYF.

This clone is a singleton in its sample. This rearrangement joins TRBV6-5 to TRBJ1-1; 8 bases agree with TRBD1. This CDR3 has 14 amino acids. The germline CDR1 and CDR2 sequences are MNHEY and SVGAGI. V dropped 6 bases and J dropped 8; count of bases not matched to a gene: 11. The CDR3 nucleotides are TGTGCCAGCAGCCCAACCGGGACAGGAGCAGAAGCTTTCTTT. Residues: CASSPTGTGAEAFF.

This clone was detected only once. The V gene is TRBV27, the J gene TRBJ1-1, with 8 bases lining up with TRBD1. CDR3 length: 13 residues. CDR1 and CDR2 (germline): MNHEY, SMNVEV (reference sequence). The V segment lost 4 bases and the J segment 7 bases; nucleotides outside the gene matches: 5. CDR3 residues: CASSWGQAYEAFF. The CDR3 DNA reads as TGTGCCAGCAGTTGGGGACAGGCTTATGAAGCTTTCTTT.

V and J are TRBV29-1 and TRBJ1-2; the D gene is possibly TRBD1 (5 bases). V was cut by 1 base and J by 3 bases, with 9 bases left in between. The germline gives CDR1 SQVTM, CDR2 ANQGSEA. This CDR3 is built from 13 residues. In nucleotides, the CDR3 is TGCAGCGTTGAAGGCTGGGGGGACTATGGCTACACCTTC. Its translation: CSVEGWGDYGYTF.

This clone was counted a few times. The sample has other DNA sequences that encode this CDR3 too. This chain joins TRBV28 and TRBJ2-3; D may be TRBD2 (5 bases). V lost 2 bases and J 2 bases, leaving 8 bases between the germline ends. Germline V gives CDR1 MDHEN, CDR2 SYDVKM. The CDR3 consists of 14 residues. CDR3 nucleotide sequence: TGTGCCAGCAGTTTACGGGGATCCACAGATACGCAGTATTTT. This sequence encodes CASSLRGSTDTQYF.

The chain carries TRBV15 and TRBJ2-5; D gene uncertain. The DNA end favors TRBJ2-7, so the J call may be wrong. The CDR3 spans 15 residues. The germline V gene has CDR1 LNHNV and CDR2 YYDKDF (reference sequence). This chain's CDR3 is CATSSVGSGLYEQYF. The CDR3 region has the DNA TGTGCCACCAGCAGTGTCGGCTCGGGTTTATACGAGCAGTACTTC.

The CDR3 reads CASSGSSRSSYNEQFF. The DNA of the CDR3 is TGTGCCAGCAGCGGTTCTAGCCGTAGCTCCTACAATGAGCAGTTCTTC. The chain recombines TRBV9 with TRBJ2-1; maybe TRBD2 (5 bases). Trimming shortened V by 3 bases and J by 0 bases, and 13 bases separated the two germline ends. Per germline, CDR1 SGDLS and CDR2 YYNGEE. This CDR3 region has 16 residues.

The chain combines TRBV5-8 with TRBJ2-3; TRBD2 aligns across 8 bases. This CDR3 is 16 amino acids long. In germline, CDR1 is SGHTS, CDR2 YDEGEE. V was pared by 0 bases and J by 2 bases, with 5 bases of the junction left unmatched. CDR3 coding DNA: TGTGCCAGCAGCTTGGGTCTAGCGGGCATCACAGATACGCAGTATTTT. Translation gives CASSLGLAGITDTQYF. Filled out from reference TRBV5-8 and TRBJ2-3, the complete variable domain reads EAGVTQSPTHLIKTRGQQATLRCSPISGHTSVYWYQQALGLGLQFLLWYDEGEERNRGNFPPRFSGRQFPNYSSELNVNALELEDSALYLCASSLGLAGITDTQYFGPGTRLTVL.

V and J are TRBV5-1 and TRBJ1-2; no definite D call. The ends were cut back, 3 bases at V and 8 bases at J, with 14 bases in the middle. The CDR3 is made up of 13 amino acids. In germline, CDR1 is SGHRS, CDR2 YFSETQ. The DNA for the CDR3 is TGCGCCAGCAGCTGGGAGGCAGTCGGCGGCTACACCTTC. Protein product: CASSWEAVGGYTF. Full variable domain (outside the CDR3, taken from reference TRBV5-1 and TRBJ1-2): KAGVTQTPRYLIKTRGQQVTLSCSPISGHRSVSWYQQTPGQGLQFLFEYFSETQRNKGNFPGRFSGRQFSNSRSEMNVSTLELGDSALYLCASSWEAVGGYTFGSGTRLTVV.

V is TRBV4-1 and J is TRBJ2-1, with 14 bases that match TRBD2. CDR1 is MGHRA and CDR2 is YSYEKL in the germline V gene. This CDR3 comprises 15 residues. V shed 4 bases and J 8 bases; nucleotides not matched to a gene: 4. The CDR3 is CASSRLAGGLDEQFF. CDR3 coding DNA: TGCGCCAGCAGCCGACTAGCGGGAGGGCTAGATGAGCAGTTCTTC.

CDR3: CASSITGAVQPQHF. For the CDR3, the DNA is TGTGCCAGTAGTATAACAGGGGCGGTTCAGCCCCAGCATTTT. The chain combines TRBV19 with TRBJ1-5, with 7 bases that match TRBD1. The germline V gene has CDR1 LNHDA and CDR2 SQIVND (reference sequence). J gave up 6 bases and V 2 bases, and 4 bases lay outside the gene matches. The CDR3 loop spans 14 amino acids.

The chain carries TRBV27 and TRBJ2-7, with 13 bases lining up with TRBD2. The CDR3 loop spans 19 amino acids. Trimming took 5 bases from V and 0 from J; bases not matched to a gene: 13. CDR1 is MNHEY, CDR2 SMNVEV, per germline (reference sequence). CDR3 sequence (DNA): TGTGCCAGCAGTCTAAACCCGGGACTAGCGGGGCCAAGCTCCTACGAGCAGTACTTC. This codes for CASSLNPGLAGPSSYEQYF.

In this sample, this clone turned up a few times. The chain carries TRBV25-1 and TRBJ1-6; D gene uncertain. Trimming cost V 1 base and J 8 bases, with 9 bases left between them. Germline-derived CDR1 and CDR2 are MGHDK and SYGVNS. The CDR3 loop spans 14 amino acids. CDR3 in DNA: TGTGCCAGCAGTGAATCGAGGAAGTATTCACCCCTCCACTTT. Protein sequence: CASSESRKYSPLHF.

This chain uses TRBV28 with TRBJ2-1, with 12 bases matching TRBD2. There are 15 residues in the CDR3. Germline CDR1 MDHEN, CDR2 SYDVKM. The V segment lost 5 bases and the J segment 9 bases; nucleotides outside the gene matches: 8. The CDR3 region has the DNA TGTGCCAGCAGTGAGCTAGCGGGAGGGTCTGGTGAGCAGTTCTTC. It is translated as CASSELAGGSGEQFF.

V usage is TRBV7-9 and J usage is TRBJ2-3; no clear D gene. The CDR3 is 13 amino acids. Per germline, CDR1 SEHNR and CDR2 FQNEAQ (reference sequence). Trimming pared 1 base from V and 1 base from J, leaving 3 bases between. CDR3 residues: CASSLVGTDTQYF. The CDR3 nucleotides are TGTGCCAGCAGCTTAGTCGGCACAGATACGCAGTATTTT.

This chain connects TRBV6-1 to TRBJ2-7, with D possibly matching TRBD2 (6 bases). V was cut by 4 bases and J by 6 bases, with 19 bases left in between. The germline V gene encodes CDR1 MNHNS and CDR2 SASEGT. The CDR3 loop spans 15 amino acids. CDR3 in amino acids: CASSVWDSHLREQYF. The CDR3 DNA sequence: TGTGCCAGCAGTGTATGGGACTCCCACTTACGCGAGCAGTACTTC.

About this clone itself: One end of the junction does not line up with germline, which may come from a read error. V is TRBV7-9 and J is TRBJ1-1; unclear D gene. CDR1 and CDR2 from the germline V gene are SEHNR and FQNEAQ (reference sequence). The CDR3 extends over 13 amino acids. The CDR3 reads CSSSLPGNTEAFF. The CDR3 bases are TGTTCCAGCAGCTTACCAGGGAACACTGAAGCTTTCTTT.